The next 28 T cell receptor beta chains were all read from a single sample in a study of shared clonotypes between healthy human individuals. The repertoire was sequenced with immunoSEQ multiplex PCR; TCRdb's copy has only in-frame clones and lacks some. The table records 950,000 to 1,300,000 clones, around four fifths of them present only once. Sequencing was performed on memory CD4+ T cells sorted from blood. Indicated subset: CD45RA-negative fraction. The receptors come from a man younger than 35 in good health.

Of note for this clone: At one of its ends the junction is not consistent with the germline gene, which may arise from a read error. CDR3 in amino acids: CASSWDNSNQPRHF. The CDR3 nucleotides read TGTGCCAGCAGTTGGGACAATAGCAATCAGCCCCGGCATTTT. This chain links TRBV6-1 with TRBJ1-5; TRBD1 might be the D (6 bases). The CDR3 loop spans 14 amino acids. Germline CDR1 MNHNS, CDR2 SASEGT.

The chain has TRBV11-2 and TRBJ1-3; D is ambiguous. CDR3 size: 16 residues. V was shortened by 2 bases and J by 0 bases, with 11 bases between the two germline ends. Germline V lookup: CDR1 SGHAT, CDR2 FQNNGV. CDR3 sequence (DNA): TGTGCCAGCAGCTTACTTTTCGGACTCTCTGGAAACACCATATATTTT. Translated: CASSLLFGLSGNTIYF.

J is TRBJ1-2 and V is TRBV9, with D unresolved. V was cut by 1 base and J by 4 bases, with 14 bases left in between. The CDR3 extends over 15 amino acids. Germline V CDR1 and CDR2: SGDLS, YYNGEE. Here the CDR3 DNA reads TGTGCCAGCAGCGTATCCCCCAGTGTAGGCTATGGCTACACCTTC. The encoded protein is CASSVSPSVGYGYTF.

The J gene is TRBJ1-1, the V gene TRBV5-1, with a tentative D call TRBD1 (6 bases). The CDR3 is 14 residues long. V dropped 4 bases and J dropped 4 bases, with 14 bases sitting between them. From germline, CDR1 is SGHRS and CDR2 YFSETQ. The CDR3 DNA follows: TGCGCCAGCAGCGTGACAGGAGGGGCCACTGAAGCTTTCTTT. Protein product: CASSVTGGATEAFF.

This clone came up once. The chain couples TRBV9 to TRBJ2-3; a weak D match, TRBD2 (6 bases). The germline V and J ends were trimmed by 2 bases and 2 bases, with 15 bases remaining between them. Germline values: CDR1 SGDLS, CDR2 YYNGEE. This CDR3 is 16 amino acids long. CDR3 residues: CASSVGLSKPTDTQYF. The CDR3, as DNA: TGTGCCAGCAGCGTCGGACTATCCAAGCCCACAGATACGCAGTATTTT.

The J gene is TRBJ2-3, the V gene TRBV6-1, with 8 bases matching TRBD2. The CDR3 is 12 amino acids. The J segment lost 6 bases and the V segment lost 10 bases, leaving 6 bases of the junction unmatched. Germline V CDR1 and CDR2: MNHNS, SASEGT. The CDR3 sequence is CATLAGRDTQYF. The DNA for the CDR3 is TGTGCCACCTTAGCGGGACGGGATACGCAGTATTTT.

The chain is built from TRBV27 and TRBJ2-7, with TRBD1 as a possible D gene (6 bases). Germline lookup yields CDR1 MNHEY and CDR2 SMNVEV (reference sequence). V was pared by 5 bases and J by 6 bases, with 20 bases between. There are 15 residues in the CDR3. The CDR3 DNA reads TGTGCCAGCAGTCCGTACAGGGTTGAGGTCAGCGAGCAGTACTTC. Protein: CASSPYRVEVSEQYF.

On this clone: Within the sample, other DNA sequences also encode this same CDR3. This rearrangement joins TRBV5-6 to TRBJ1-3; D unclear. This CDR3 has 12 amino acids. V shed 2 bases and J shed 0 bases, with 0 bases lying between them. Germline V gene data show CDR1 as SGHDT and CDR2 as YYEEEE. The CDR3 nucleotides read TGTGCCAGCAGCTTCTCTGGAAACACCATATATTTT. Protein sequence: CASSFSGNTIYF.

CDR3: CASSTGQGFTEAFF. DNA of the CDR3: TGTGCCAGCAGTACTGGACAGGGCTTCACTGAAGCTTTCTTT. V and J are TRBV6-1 and TRBJ1-1, with 8 bases matching TRBD1. V lost 5 bases to trimming and J lost 4 bases; unmatched junction nucleotides: 6. Germline V gene lookup returns CDR1 MNHNS and CDR2 SASEGT. The CDR3 consists of 14 residues.

The V gene is TRBV7-2, the J gene TRBJ1-5; possible D gene TRBD1, 5 bases. The CDR3 covers 15 residues. The V end lost 4 bases, the J end lost 3 bases, and 13 bases lay between the germline ends. In germline, CDR1 is SGHTA, CDR2 FQGNSA. The CDR3 here is CASSYQGYTNQPQHF. As DNA, the CDR3 is TGTGCCAGCAGCTATCAGGGCTACACCAATCAGCCCCAGCATTTT.

CDR3 bases: TGTGCCAGCAGCTTCCGGGACAGGGGTAGCTATGGCTACACCTTC. Protein sequence: CASSFRDRGSYGYTF. The chain carries TRBV5-6 and TRBJ1-2; 10 positions agree with TRBD1. The CDR3 covers 15 residues. Looked up from germline, CDR1 is SGHDT and CDR2 is YYEEEE. V was pared by 2 bases and J by 4 bases, with 5 bases of the junction left unmatched. Drawing the rest from reference TRBV5-6 and TRBJ1-2, the complete variable domain is DAGVTQSPTHLIKTRGQQVTLRCSPKSGHDTVSWYQQALGQGPQFIFQYYEEEERQRGNFPDRFSGHQFPNYSSELNVNALLLGDSALYLCASSFRDRGSYGYTFGSGTRLTVV.

V and J are TRBV6-6 and TRBJ1-4; the D is unclear. Trimming took off 0 bases at V and 7 bases at J, with 9 bases between the two ends. This CDR3 is 14 amino acids long. Germline CDR1 MNHNY, CDR2 SVGAGI (reference sequence). The CDR3 DNA reads TGTGCCAGCAGTTACTCGTCGTGGGGTGAAAAACTGTTTTTT. This sequence encodes CASSYSSWGEKLFF.

The gene calls are TRBV5-1 and TRBJ1-6; no clear D. This CDR3 comprises 15 residues. In germline, CDR1 is SGHRS, CDR2 YFSETQ. Trimming shortened V by 1 base and J by 7 bases, and 12 bases separated the two germline ends. The CDR3 sequence: CASSLLSEPNSPLHF. Written as DNA, the CDR3 is TGCGCCAGCAGCTTGTTGTCTGAACCAAATTCACCCCTCCACTTT.

The chain employs TRBV5-1 and TRBJ2-6; D unclear. The CDR3 sequence is 17 residues long. The germline V and J ends were trimmed by 3 bases and 0 bases, with 13 bases remaining between them. Germline CDR1 and CDR2: SGHRS and YFSETQ. CDR3 region: CASSSSLMNSGANVLTF. In DNA form, the CDR3 reads TGCGCCAGCAGCTCCTCGCTTATGAACTCTGGGGCCAACGTCCTGACTTTC.

As regards this clone: One base away lies a much larger clone, so this may be a sequencing read error. At the DNA level, this CDR3 is encoded by other sequences in the same sample as well. This chain joins TRBV5-1 and TRBJ2-7; 9 nucleotides align to TRBD2. After removal of 9 bases from V and 3 bases from J, the junction contained 22 bases not matched to a gene. CDR3 length: 18 residues. Germline V gives CDR1 SGHRS, CDR2 YFSETQ. The CDR3 region is CATAEGLAGALGGYEQYF. Written as DNA, the CDR3 is TGCGCCACCGCAGAGGGACTAGCAGGAGCCCTAGGTGGCTACGAGCAGTACTTC.

This clone was seen a single time. A much larger clone differs from this one at a single base, so this may be a read error. This chain links TRBV28 with TRBJ1-3; no reliable D call. Trimming removed 3 bases at V and 4 bases at J, with 4 bases between. The CDR3 runs 12 residues. Germline CDR1 MDHEN, CDR2 SYDVKM. CDR3 residues: CASSFEGNTIYF. The CDR3 nucleotides are TGTGCCAGCAGTTTTGAAGGAAACACCATATATTTT.

The rearrangement links TRBV5-1 to TRBJ2-3; D gene uncertain. This CDR3 has 13 residues. Trimming removed 7 bases at V and 5 bases at J, with 14 bases between. Germline CDR1 is SGHRS and CDR2 is YFSETQ. CDR3 region: CASGLPTEDTQYF. In nucleotides, the CDR3 is TGCGCCAGCGGGCTGCCAACCGAAGATACGCAGTATTTT.

The chain combines TRBV11-2 with TRBJ2-5; 7 positions match TRBD1. Per germline, CDR1 SGHAT and CDR2 FQNNGV. V gave up 5 bases and J gave up 5 bases; unmatched junction bases: 11. This CDR3 has 15 residues. The CDR3 nucleotides read TGTGCCAGCAGCCGTAACAGGGGCGTGGAGGAGACCCAGTACTTC. Translating it yields CASSRNRGVEETQYF.

The chain uses TRBV10-3 and TRBJ1-2; TRBD1 is a possible D gene (5 bases). In germline, CDR1 is ENHRY, CDR2 SYGVKD. Trimming stripped 0 bases from V and 3 bases from J, with 5 bases between. CDR3 length: 13 residues. In nucleotides, the CDR3 is TGTGCCATCAGTGAGTCGGGGGACTATGGCTACACCTTC. This translates into CAISESGDYGYTF.

The chain combines TRBV5-4 with TRBJ2-1; D remains unclear. Trimming pared 3 bases from V and 2 bases from J, leaving 6 bases between. The length of the CDR3 is 13 residues. CDR1 is SGHNT and CDR2 is YYREEE in the germline V gene (reference sequence). Here the CDR3 reads CASSSRPYNEQFF. In nucleotides, the CDR3 is TGTGCCAGCAGCTCAAGGCCCTACAATGAGCAGTTCTTC.

This clone came up once. This sequence joins TRBV5-1 and TRBJ2-2; 10 bases agree with TRBD1. V lost 0 bases, J lost 6 bases, and 8 bases stayed unmatched. This CDR3 has 17 amino acids. Germline lookup yields CDR1 SGHRS and CDR2 YFSETQ. In DNA, the CDR3 is TGCGCCAGCAGCTTGGGTTACGGGACAGGGGAATCCGGGGAGCTGTTTTTT. It is translated as CASSLGYGTGESGELFF.

The rearrangement joins TRBV6-5 to TRBJ1-1; 7 nucleotides align to TRBD1. The CDR3 consists of 11 residues. V dropped 6 bases and J dropped 11; count of bases not matched to a gene: 6. Germline CDR1 is MNHEY and CDR2 is SVGAGI. The CDR3 nucleotides read TGTGCCAGCAGCCACCAGGGGGAGGCTTTCTTT. This translates into CASSHQGEAFF.

The V gene is TRBV7-2, the J gene TRBJ2-2; 8 bases fit TRBD2. J was trimmed by 6 bases and V by 5 bases; bases with no gene match: 8. From germline, CDR1 is SGHTA and CDR2 FQGNSA. This CDR3 region has 15 residues. The CDR3 loop reads CASSTGGAHAGELFF. The CDR3 DNA reads TGTGCCAGCAGCACGGGGGGGGCCCACGCCGGGGAGCTGTTTTTT. Full variable domain (missing parts from reference TRBV7-2 and TRBJ2-2): GAGVSQSPSNKVTEKGKDVELRCDPISGHTALYWYRQSLGQGLEFLIYFQGNSAPDKSGLPSDRFSAERTGGSVSTLTIQRTQQEDSAVYLCASSTGGAHAGELFFGEGSRLTVL.

V usage is TRBV21-1 and J usage is TRBJ2-1; TRBD2 is the table's D call and was not checked against the DNA. TRBV21-1 is reported as a pseudogene. The CDR3 length is 15 residues. The CDR3 is CASSSPLLVYNEQFF. As DNA, the CDR3 is TGTGCCAGCAGCTCCCCCCTACTGGTCTACAATGAGCAGTTCTTC.

To note about this clone: One end of the junction fails to match germline, which may point to a read error. The rearrangement uses TRBV2 and TRBJ2-7; possible D gene TRBD1, 5 bases. The CDR3 sequence is 15 residues long. The germline V gene encodes CDR1 SNHLY and CDR2 FYNNEI. CDR3 loop: CASSEGHPSSYEQYF. CDR3 coding DNA: TGTGCCAGCAGCGAAGGACACCCGAGCTCCTACGAGCAGTACTTC.

Turning to this clone: A much larger clone lies one base from this, so it may be a read error. V usage is TRBV30 and J usage is TRBJ1-3; a weak D match, TRBD1 (6 bases). CDR3 size: 15 residues. The V gene's germline CDR1 is GTSNPN and CDR2 SVGIG (reference sequence). Trimming removed 2 bases from V and 0 bases from J, with 11 bases in between. This CDR3 is CAWSQGPSSGNTIYF. CDR3 bases: TGTGCCTGGAGTCAGGGGCCCAGCTCTGGAAACACCATATATTTT.

This clone was counted only a few times. Other DNA variants within this sample encode the same CDR3. The rearrangement links TRBV30 to TRBJ2-2, with D unresolved. The CDR3 has 12 amino acids. Trimming shortened V by 3 bases and J by 5 bases, and 7 bases separated the two germline ends. Per the germline V gene, CDR1 is GTSNPN and CDR2 is SVGIG (reference sequence). The chain's CDR3 is CAWSPRTGELFF. For the CDR3, the DNA is TGTGCCTGGAGCCCGCGGACCGGGGAGCTGTTTTTT.

This clone was counted only a few times. This rearrangement joins TRBV29-1 to TRBJ2-1, with 14 nucleotides matching TRBD2. The germline V gene has CDR1 SQVTM and CDR2 ANQGSEA. This CDR3 contains 13 residues. V gave up 3 bases and J gave up 9 bases; unmatched junction bases: 1. The CDR3 here is CSVETSGRGEQFF. The CDR3 bases are TGCAGCGTTGAGACTAGCGGGAGGGGTGAGCAGTTCTTC.